This paragraph reports one T cell receptor (beta chain). The CDR3 covers 15 residues. V was cut by 5 bases and J by 7 bases, with 15 bases left in between. From germline, CDR1 is SGHTA and CDR2 FQGNSA. Participant ages covered about 18 to 100 years across 24 US areas. Recovered Cohort 3 donors showed two negative PCRs, clearance, or symptom resolution. Assay used: immunoSEQ multiplex PCR; TCRdb lists only in-frame clones, some missing. The profile shows about 150,000 clones, around 80% of them singletons. This specimen comes from a study of blood T cell repertoires in COVID-19. Study-level information: The United States, Italy and Spain supplied acute and convalescent COVID-19 samples. T cells, B-cell-depleted T cells, or PBMCs supplied cDNA or gDNA.

The chain joins TRBV7-2 to TRBJ1-6; a weak D match, TRBD1 (5 bases). Source material: PBMCs or T cells enriched from blood (not recorded which). This TCR derives from a woman in her 50s who had recovered from COVID-19. The CDR3 here is CASSGPGLENSPLHF. CDR3 DNA: TGTGCCAGCAGCGGACCGGGACTGGAGAATTCACCCCTCCACTTT.